Listed below are T cell receptor beta chains from one sample, sequenced in a study of circulating and synovial CD4+ cells in juvenile arthritis. Sequencing was performed with immunoSEQ multiplex PCR; in TCRdb, only in-frame clones are kept and a portion is missing. Of 30,000 to 40,000 clones in the sample, about 94% were seen once. Sequenced sample: CD4+ T cells from blood. The origin of the receptors is a human donor with juvenile idiopathic arthritis. Both conserved end residues are part of each CDR3. D genes are given only for firm matches. Size tells how often a clone was seen (once, few, many) or the class of an expanded clone, and some rows leave it out.

j_gene: TRBJ1-3; abundance: once; v_gene: TRBV5-1; d_gene: -; CDR3nt: TGCGCCAGCAGCTTGGGGCAGGGTCCTCAGTCCTCCAGAAACACCATATATTTT; CDR3aa: CASSLGQGPQSSRNTIYF
j_gene: TRBJ1-1; abundance: -; v_gene: TRBV5-1; d_gene: -; CDR3nt: TGCGCCAGCAGCGTCGCCTCCGACCGGTCGGCCCCACAGGGAGCTTTCTTT; CDR3aa: CASSVASDRSAPQGAFF
j_gene: TRBJ2-7; abundance: -; v_gene: TRBV11-2; d_gene: TRBD1; CDR3nt: TGTGCCAGCAGCTTACCCCTAAGAGGGCAGGGGGCGTACGAGCAGTACTTC; CDR3aa: CASSLPLRGQGAYEQYF
j_gene: TRBJ2-1; abundance: -; v_gene: TRBV6-6; d_gene: -; CDR3nt: TGTGCCAGCAAGGCAGGCTCCTACAATGAGCAGTTCTTC; CDR3aa: CASKAGSYNEQFF
j_gene: TRBJ1-5; abundance: -; v_gene: TRBV28; d_gene: -; CDR3nt: TGTGCCAGCAGTAAAAAGGGGGTGGGAGGGACACAGCCCCAGCATTTT; CDR3aa: CASSKKGVGGTQPQHF
j_gene: TRBJ1-2; abundance: -; v_gene: TRBV7-5; d_gene: -; CDR3nt: TGTGTCAGAAGCTTATGCTTCGGGACAGTTCTTTATGGCTACACCTTC; CDR3aa: CVRSLCFGTVLYGYTF
j_gene: TRBJ1-2; abundance: -; v_gene: TRBV18; d_gene: TRBD1; CDR3nt: TGTGCCAGCTCACCAGGGACAGGTACTAACTATGGCTACACCTTC; CDR3aa: CASSPGTGTNYGYTF
j_gene: TRBJ1-4; abundance: -; v_gene: TRBV7-9; d_gene: -; CDR3nt: TGTGCCAGCAGCTTAAGTCGCAGTGAAAAACTGTTTTTT; CDR3aa: CASSLSRSEKLFF
j_gene: TRBJ2-5; abundance: -; v_gene: TRBV19; d_gene: TRBD2; CDR3nt: TGTGCCAGTAGTCTAGCGGGGGGGGGTGGTGGAAAGACCCAGTACTTC; CDR3aa: CASSLAGGGGGKTQYF
j_gene: TRBJ1-4; abundance: once; v_gene: TRBV5-4; d_gene: -; CDR3nt: TGTGCCAGCAGCTTGGGGCCCGGGGGGTTTGCAACTAATGAAAAACTGTTTTTT; CDR3aa: CASSLGPGGFATNEKLFF
j_gene: TRBJ1-5; abundance: -; v_gene: TRBV18; d_gene: TRBD1; CDR3nt: TGTGCCAGCTCACCATATGGGACAGGGGACAATCAGCCCCAGCATTTT; CDR3aa: CASSPYGTGDNQPQHF
j_gene: TRBJ2-5; abundance: -; v_gene: TRBV7-8; d_gene: -; CDR3nt: TGTGCCAGCAGCTTAAGCCGTGCGGATGGGACCCAGTACTTC; CDR3aa: CASSLSRADGTQYF
j_gene: TRBJ2-2; abundance: -; v_gene: TRBV29-1; d_gene: TRBD2; CDR3nt: TGCAGCGTTGGCGGGGGGAACACCGGGGAGCTGTTTTTT; CDR3aa: CSVGGGNTGELFF
j_gene: TRBJ2-7; abundance: -; v_gene: TRBV4-3; d_gene: -; CDR3nt: TGCGCCAGCAGCCAAGAGAAAGGGCGGGGTGGTGAGCAGTACTTC; CDR3aa: CASSQEKGRGGEQYF
j_gene: TRBJ2-7; abundance: -; v_gene: TRBV5-1; d_gene: TRBD1; CDR3nt: TGCGCCAGCAGCTTCGACAGGGGCCACGAGCAGTACTTC; CDR3aa: CASSFDRGHEQYF